Listed here is a single T cell receptor beta chain. Here immunoSEQ multiplex PCR was the method, and the copy in TCRdb shows in-frame clones only, minus some. This table holds 150,000 to 200,000 clones, around 90% found once. The junction had 9 bases not matched to a gene; V was cut back by 3 bases and J by 4 bases. In germline, CDR1 is SGHNT, CDR2 YYREEE (reference sequence). The CDR3 extends over 17 amino acids. The data are from a study of blood T cell repertoires in COVID-19. At the level of the study: Material from acute and convalescent COVID-19 was sourced from the United States, Italy and Spain.

The source is a man in his fifties or sixties who had recovered from COVID-19. Sequenced: peripheral blood. The gene calls are TRBV5-4 and TRBJ2-2; 10 bases match TRBD2. CDR3 region: CASSWGSSGGGTGELFF. The CDR3 DNA sequence: TGTGCCAGCAGCTGGGGTTCAAGCGGGGGGGGCACCGGGGAGCTGTTTTTT. The whole variable domain, filled in from reference TRBV5-4 and TRBJ2-2, reads ETGVTQSPTHLIKTRGQQVTLRCSSQSGHNTVSWYQQALGQGPQFIFQYYREEENGRGNFPPRFSGLQFPNYSSELNVNALELDDSALYLCASSWGSSGGGTGELFFGEGSRLTVL.